This paragraph covers one T cell receptor (beta chain) sequence. This entry belongs to a study of blood T cell repertoires in COVID-19. Background on the study: PBMCs, B-cell-depleted T cells, or T cells were the source of the cDNA or gDNA that made up the material.

Per the original data handling: Reference gene primers were amplified, and this amplification served to estimate nucleated cell counts. The method was immunoSEQ multiplex PCR; TCRdb's version includes in-frame clones alone and lacks a portion of them. The V and J calls and clone size were taken over from that table, and D and trimming were inferred from the DNA. Among a few hundred thousand clones, about 85% were seen once, and the ten largest hold less than 4.5%. V was trimmed by 3 bases and J by 3 bases, leaving 3 bases between them. This CDR3 has 11 residues. Germline CDR1 is MNHNS and CDR2 is SASEGT.

Sequences were obtained from peripheral blood. The gene calls are TRBV6-1 and TRBJ2-7; D unclear. The TCR comes from a woman aged 50 to 65 with active or convalescent COVID-19. CDR3 in amino acids: CASSDSYEQYF. CDR3 bases: TGTGCCAGCAGTGACAGCTACGAGCAGTACTTC.